The present T cell receptor (beta chain) was sequenced within a study of T-cell memory formation after mild COVID-19. TCRdb redid the calling of the 5' RACE reads with MiXCR, one entry per CDR3 protein. The sample comprises roughly 560,000 distinct CDR3 sequences, approximately 20% of which are singletons, and around an eighth rests with the top ten. This clonotype has at least ten counts. This TCR came from an adult woman who had mild COVID-19 (a few samples of this study predate the infection). Cell type and time point are not known. What was sequenced was PBMCs or a T cell subset sorted from them (not recorded which).

The CDR3 DNA reads TGTGCCAGCAGCCGGAACTGGGAGCAGCCCCAGCATTTT. Its translation: CASSRNWEQPQHF. The chain uses TRBV27 and TRBJ1-5, with unresolved D. Trimming took off 6 bases at V and 7 bases at J, with 13 bases between the two ends. CDR3 length: 13 residues. Germline V gives CDR1 MNHEY, CDR2 SMNVEV (reference sequence).